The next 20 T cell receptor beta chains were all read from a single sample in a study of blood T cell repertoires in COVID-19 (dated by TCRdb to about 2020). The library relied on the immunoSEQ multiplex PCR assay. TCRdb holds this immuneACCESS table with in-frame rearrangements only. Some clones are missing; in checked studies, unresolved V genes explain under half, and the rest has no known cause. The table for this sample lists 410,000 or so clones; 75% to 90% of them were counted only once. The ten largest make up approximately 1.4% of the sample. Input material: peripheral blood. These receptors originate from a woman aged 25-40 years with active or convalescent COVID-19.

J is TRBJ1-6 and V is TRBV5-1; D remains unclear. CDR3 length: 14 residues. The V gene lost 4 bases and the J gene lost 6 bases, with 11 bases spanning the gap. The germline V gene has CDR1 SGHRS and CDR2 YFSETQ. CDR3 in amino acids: CASSKRESNSPLHF. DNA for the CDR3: TGCGCCAGCAGCAAGCGGGAATCTAATTCACCCCTCCACTTT.

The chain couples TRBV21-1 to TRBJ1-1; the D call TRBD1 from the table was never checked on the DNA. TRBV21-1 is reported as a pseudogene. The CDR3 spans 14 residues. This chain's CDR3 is CASSKAGQGAEAFF. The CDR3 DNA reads TGTGCCAGCAGCAAAGCGGGACAGGGGGCTGAAGCTTTCTTT.

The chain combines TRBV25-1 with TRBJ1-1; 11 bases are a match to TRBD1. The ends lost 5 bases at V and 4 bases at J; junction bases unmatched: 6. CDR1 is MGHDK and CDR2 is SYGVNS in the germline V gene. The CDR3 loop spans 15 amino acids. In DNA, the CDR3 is TGTGCCAGCAGTAAACCGGGACAGGGGGTCACTGAAGCTTTCTTT. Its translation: CASSKPGQGVTEAFF.

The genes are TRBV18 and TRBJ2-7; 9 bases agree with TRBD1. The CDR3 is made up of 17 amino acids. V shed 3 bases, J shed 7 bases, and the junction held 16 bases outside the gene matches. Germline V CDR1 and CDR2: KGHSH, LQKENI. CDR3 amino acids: CASSPVPGTGTMGEQYF. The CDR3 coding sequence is TGTGCCAGCTCACCGGTCCCCGGGACAGGGACGATGGGGGAGCAGTACTTC.

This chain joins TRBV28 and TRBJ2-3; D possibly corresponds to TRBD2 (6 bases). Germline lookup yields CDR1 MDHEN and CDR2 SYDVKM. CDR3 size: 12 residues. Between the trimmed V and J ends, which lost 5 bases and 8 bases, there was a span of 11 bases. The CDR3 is CASSTSGRTQYF. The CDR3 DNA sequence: TGTGCCAGCAGTACCAGCGGGCGTACGCAGTATTTT.

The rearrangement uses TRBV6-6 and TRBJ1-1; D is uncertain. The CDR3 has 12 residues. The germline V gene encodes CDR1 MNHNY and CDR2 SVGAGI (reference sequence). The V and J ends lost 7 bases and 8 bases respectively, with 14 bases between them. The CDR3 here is CASTRVGEEAFF. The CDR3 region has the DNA TGTGCCAGCACCCGGGTAGGCGAAGAAGCTTTCTTT.

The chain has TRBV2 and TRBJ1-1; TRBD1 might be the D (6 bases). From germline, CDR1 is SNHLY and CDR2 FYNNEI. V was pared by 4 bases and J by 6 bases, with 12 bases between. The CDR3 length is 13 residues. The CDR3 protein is CASSVTQGSEAFF. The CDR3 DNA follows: TGTGCCAGCAGTGTCACACAGGGCTCTGAAGCTTTCTTT.

CDR3 nucleotide sequence: TGCAGTGCTACTGACCGGGAGGACGTTAAAAACATTCAGTACTTC. It encodes CSATDREDVKNIQYF. The chain employs TRBV20-1 and TRBJ2-4; TRBD2 matches 7 bases. The CDR3 spans 15 residues. Germline assignment: CDR1 DFQATT and CDR2 SNEGSKA (reference sequence). Unmatched junction bases numbered 10, after V lost 4 bases and J lost 4 bases.

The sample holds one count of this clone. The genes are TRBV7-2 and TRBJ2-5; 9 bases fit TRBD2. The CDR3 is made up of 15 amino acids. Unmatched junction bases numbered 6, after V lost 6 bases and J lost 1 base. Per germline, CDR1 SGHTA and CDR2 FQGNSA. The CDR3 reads CASRSSGSGQETQYF. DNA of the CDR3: TGTGCCAGCAGAAGTAGCGGGAGTGGCCAAGAGACCCAGTACTTC.

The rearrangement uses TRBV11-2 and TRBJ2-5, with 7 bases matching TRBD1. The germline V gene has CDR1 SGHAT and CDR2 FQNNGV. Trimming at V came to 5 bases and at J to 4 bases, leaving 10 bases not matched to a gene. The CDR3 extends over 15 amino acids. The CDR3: CASSPVLGGSETQYF. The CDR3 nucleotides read TGTGCCAGCAGCCCCGTGTTAGGGGGCTCAGAGACCCAGTACTTC. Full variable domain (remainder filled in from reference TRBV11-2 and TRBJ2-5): EAGVAQSPRYKIIEKRQSVAFWCNPISGHATLYWYQQILGQGPKLLIQFQNNGVVDDSQLPKDRFSAERLKGVDSTLKIQPAKLEDSAVYLCASSPVLGGSETQYFGPGTRLLVL.

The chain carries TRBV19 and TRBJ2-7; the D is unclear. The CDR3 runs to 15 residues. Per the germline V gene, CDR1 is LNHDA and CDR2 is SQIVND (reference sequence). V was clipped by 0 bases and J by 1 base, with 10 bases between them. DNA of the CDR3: TGTGCCAGTAGTATAGACCCCGGTTGGTCCTACGAGCAGTACTTC. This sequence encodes CASSIDPGWSYEQYF.

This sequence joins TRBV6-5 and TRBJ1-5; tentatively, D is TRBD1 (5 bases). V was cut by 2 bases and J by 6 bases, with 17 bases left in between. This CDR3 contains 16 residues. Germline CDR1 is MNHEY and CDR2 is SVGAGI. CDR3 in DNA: TGTGCCAGCAGTTACCCCGGCAGGGTCGCGCGTCAGCCCCAGCATTTT. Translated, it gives CASSYPGRVARQPQHF.

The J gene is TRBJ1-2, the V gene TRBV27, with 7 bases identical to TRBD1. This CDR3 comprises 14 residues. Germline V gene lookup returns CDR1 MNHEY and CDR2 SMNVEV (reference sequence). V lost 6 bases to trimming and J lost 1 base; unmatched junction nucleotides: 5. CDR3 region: CASRAQGGNYGYTF. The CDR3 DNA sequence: TGTGCCAGCAGGGCCCAGGGGGGTAACTATGGCTACACCTTC.

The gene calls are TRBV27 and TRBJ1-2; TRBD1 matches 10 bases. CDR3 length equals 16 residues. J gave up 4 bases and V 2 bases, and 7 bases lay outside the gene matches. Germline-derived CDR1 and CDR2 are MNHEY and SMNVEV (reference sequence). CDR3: CASSLGGQGRPYGYTF. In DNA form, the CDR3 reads TGTGCCAGCAGTTTAGGGGGACAGGGGCGGCCCTATGGCTACACCTTC.

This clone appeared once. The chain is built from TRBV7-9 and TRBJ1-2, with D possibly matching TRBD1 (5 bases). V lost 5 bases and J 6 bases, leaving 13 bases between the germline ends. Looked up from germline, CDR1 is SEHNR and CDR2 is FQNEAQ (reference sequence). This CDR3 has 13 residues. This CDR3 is CASSHLGGDGYTF. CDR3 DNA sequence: TGTGCCAGCAGCCACCTGGGGGGAGATGGCTACACCTTC. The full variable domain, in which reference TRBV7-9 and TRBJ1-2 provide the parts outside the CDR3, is DTGVSQNPRHKITKRGQNVTFRCDPISEHNRLYWYRQTLGQGPEFLTYFQNEAQLEKSRLLSDRFSAERPKGSFSTLEIQRTEQGDSAMYLCASSHLGGDGYTFGSGTRLTVV.

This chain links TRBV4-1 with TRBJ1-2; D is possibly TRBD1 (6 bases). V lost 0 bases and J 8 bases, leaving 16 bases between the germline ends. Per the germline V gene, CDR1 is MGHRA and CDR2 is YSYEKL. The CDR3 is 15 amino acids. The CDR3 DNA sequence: TGCGCCAGCAGCCAAGACCGGGACACGGCTCTGGGCTACACCTTC. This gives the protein CASSQDRDTALGYTF.

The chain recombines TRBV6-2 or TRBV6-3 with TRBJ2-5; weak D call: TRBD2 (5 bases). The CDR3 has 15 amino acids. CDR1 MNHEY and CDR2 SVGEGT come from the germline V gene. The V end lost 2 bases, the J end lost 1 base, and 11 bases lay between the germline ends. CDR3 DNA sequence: TGTGCCAGCAGTTACCTGTCGGGAACCCAAGAGACCCAGTACTTC. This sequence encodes CASSYLSGTQETQYF.

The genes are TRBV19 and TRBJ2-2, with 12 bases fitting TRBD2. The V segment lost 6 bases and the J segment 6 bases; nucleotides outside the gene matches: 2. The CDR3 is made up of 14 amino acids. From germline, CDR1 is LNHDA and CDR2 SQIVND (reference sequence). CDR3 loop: CASRTSGSSGELFF. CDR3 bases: TGTGCCAGTAGGACTAGCGGGAGTTCCGGGGAGCTGTTTTTT. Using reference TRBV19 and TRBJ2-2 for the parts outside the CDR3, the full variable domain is DGGITQSPKYLFRKEGQNVTLSCEQNLNHDAMYWYRQDPGQGLRLIYYSQIVNDFQKGDIAEGYSVSREKKESFPLTVTSAQKNPTAFYLCASRTSGSSGELFFGEGSRLTVL.

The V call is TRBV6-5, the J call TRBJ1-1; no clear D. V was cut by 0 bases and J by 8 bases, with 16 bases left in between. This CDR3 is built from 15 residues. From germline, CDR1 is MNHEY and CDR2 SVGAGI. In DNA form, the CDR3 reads TGTGCCAGCAGTTACTCGAGCGGGCCAGGAGCCGAAGCTTTCTTT. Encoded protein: CASSYSSGPGAEAFF.

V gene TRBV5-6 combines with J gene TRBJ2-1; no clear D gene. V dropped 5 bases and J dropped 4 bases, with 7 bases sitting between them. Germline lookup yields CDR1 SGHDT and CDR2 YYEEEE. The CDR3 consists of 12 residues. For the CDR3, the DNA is TGTGCCAGCAGTTTAAATTACAATGAGCAGTTCTTC. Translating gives CASSLNYNEQFF.